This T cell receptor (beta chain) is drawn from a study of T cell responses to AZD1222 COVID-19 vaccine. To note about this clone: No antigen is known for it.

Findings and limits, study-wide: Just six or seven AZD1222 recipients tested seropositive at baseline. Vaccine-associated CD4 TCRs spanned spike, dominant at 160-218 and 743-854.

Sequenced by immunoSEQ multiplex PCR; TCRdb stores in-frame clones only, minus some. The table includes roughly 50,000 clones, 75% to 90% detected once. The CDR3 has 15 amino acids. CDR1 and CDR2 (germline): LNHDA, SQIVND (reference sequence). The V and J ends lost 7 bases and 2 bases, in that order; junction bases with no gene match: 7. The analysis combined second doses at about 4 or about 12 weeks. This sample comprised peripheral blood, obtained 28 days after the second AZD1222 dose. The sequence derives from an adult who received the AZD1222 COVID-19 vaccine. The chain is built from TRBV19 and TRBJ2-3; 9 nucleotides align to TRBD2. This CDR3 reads CASNGVAGATDTQYF. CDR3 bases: TGTGCCAGTAACGGGGTAGCGGGAGCCACAGATACGCAGTATTTT. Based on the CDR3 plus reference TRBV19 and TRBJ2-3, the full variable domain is DGGITQSPKYLFRKEGQNVTLSCEQNLNHDAMYWYRQDPGQGLRLIYYSQIVNDFQKGDIAEGYSVSREKKESFPLTVTSAQKNPTAFYLCASNGVAGATDTQYFGPGTRLTVL.